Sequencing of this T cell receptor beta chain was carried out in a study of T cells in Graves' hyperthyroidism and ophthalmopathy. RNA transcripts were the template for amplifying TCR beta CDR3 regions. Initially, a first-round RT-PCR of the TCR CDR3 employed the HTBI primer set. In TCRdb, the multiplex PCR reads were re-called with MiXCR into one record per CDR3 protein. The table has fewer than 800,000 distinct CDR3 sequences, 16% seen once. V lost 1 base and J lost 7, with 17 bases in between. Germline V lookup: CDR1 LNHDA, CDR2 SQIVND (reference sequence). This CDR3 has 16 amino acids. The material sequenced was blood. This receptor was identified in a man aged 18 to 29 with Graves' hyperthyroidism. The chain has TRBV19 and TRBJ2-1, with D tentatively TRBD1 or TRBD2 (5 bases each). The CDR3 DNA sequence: TGTGCCAGTAGTATAGTATTTAGACGGGACGGGAATGAGCAGTTCTTC. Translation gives CASSIVFRRDGNEQFF.